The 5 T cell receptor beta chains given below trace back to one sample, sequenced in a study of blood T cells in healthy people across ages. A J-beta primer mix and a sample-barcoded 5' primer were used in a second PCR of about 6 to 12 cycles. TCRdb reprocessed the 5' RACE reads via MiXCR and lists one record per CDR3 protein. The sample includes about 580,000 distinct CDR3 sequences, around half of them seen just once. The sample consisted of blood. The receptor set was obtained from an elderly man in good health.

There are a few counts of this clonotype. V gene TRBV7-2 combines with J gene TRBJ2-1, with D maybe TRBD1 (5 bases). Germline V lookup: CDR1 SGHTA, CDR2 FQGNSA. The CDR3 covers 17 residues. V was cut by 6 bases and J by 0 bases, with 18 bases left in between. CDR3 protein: CASRQAGQSSSYNEQFF. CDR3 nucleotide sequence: TGTGCCAGCAGACAAGCAGGACAATCGAGCTCCTACAATGAGCAGTTCTTC.

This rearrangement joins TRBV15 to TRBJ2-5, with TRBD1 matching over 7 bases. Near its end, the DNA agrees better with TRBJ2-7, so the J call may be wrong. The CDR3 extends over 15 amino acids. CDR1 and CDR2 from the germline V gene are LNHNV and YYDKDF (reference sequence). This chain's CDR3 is CATSREGTVAYEQYF. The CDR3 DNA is TGTGCCACCAGCAGAGAGGGGACAGTTGCTTACGAGCAGTACTTC.

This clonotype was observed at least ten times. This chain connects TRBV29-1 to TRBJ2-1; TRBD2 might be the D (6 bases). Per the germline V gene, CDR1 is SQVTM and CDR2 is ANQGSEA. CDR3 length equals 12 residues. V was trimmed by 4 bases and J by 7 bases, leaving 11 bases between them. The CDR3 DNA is TGCAGCGTTGTGAGCGGGCTTAATGAGCAGTTCTTC. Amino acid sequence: CSVVSGLNEQFF.

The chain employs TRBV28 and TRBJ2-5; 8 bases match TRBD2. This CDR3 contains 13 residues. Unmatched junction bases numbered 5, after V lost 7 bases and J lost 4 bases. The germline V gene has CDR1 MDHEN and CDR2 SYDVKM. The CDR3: CASKGLDVETQYF. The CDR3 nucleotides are TGTGCCAGCAAGGGACTAGATGTAGAGACCCAGTACTTC.

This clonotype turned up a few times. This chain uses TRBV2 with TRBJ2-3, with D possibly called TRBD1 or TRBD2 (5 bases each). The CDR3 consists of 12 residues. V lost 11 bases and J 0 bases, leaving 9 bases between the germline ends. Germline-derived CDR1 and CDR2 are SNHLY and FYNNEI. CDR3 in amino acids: CALGGSTDTQYF. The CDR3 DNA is TGTGCCCTTGGGGGAAGCACAGATACGCAGTATTTT. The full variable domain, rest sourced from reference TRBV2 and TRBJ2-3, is EPEVTQTPSHQVTQMGQEVILRCVPISNHLYFYWYRQILGQKVEFLVSFYNNEISEKSEIFDDQFSVERPDGSNFTLKIRSTKLEDSAMYFCALGGSTDTQYFGPGTRLTVL.